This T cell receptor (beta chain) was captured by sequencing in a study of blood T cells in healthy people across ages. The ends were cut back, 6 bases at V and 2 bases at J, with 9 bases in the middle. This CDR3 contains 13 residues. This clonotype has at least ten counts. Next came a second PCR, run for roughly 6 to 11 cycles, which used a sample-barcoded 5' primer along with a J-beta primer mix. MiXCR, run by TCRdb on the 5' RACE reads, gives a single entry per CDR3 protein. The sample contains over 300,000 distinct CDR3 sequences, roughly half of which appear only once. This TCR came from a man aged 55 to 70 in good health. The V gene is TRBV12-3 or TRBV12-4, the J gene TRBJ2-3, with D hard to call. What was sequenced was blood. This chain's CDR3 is CASRTAHTDTQYF. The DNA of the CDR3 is TGTGCCAGCAGGACGGCTCACACAGATACGCAGTATTTT.